This TCR beta chain was identified during a study of OX40 agonist ivuxolimab in advanced cancers. About the study: Participants could have had prior anti-PD-1, anti-PD-L1 or anti-CTLA-4 therapy, and around 43% had some. Findings and limits, study-wide: Clonal expansion by week 6 occurred in CD4+ and CD8+ blood T cells (at 0.1 to 3.0 mg/kg). In CD8+ T cells, expanded clones were on average more numerous than in CD4+.

Assay used: immunoSEQ multiplex PCR; TCRdb lists only in-frame clones, some missing. This sample has some 74,000 clones; approximately 91% occur once, and the top ten carry more than 5.5%. Details on this clone: Its target is not known.

CDR1 SNHLY and CDR2 FYNNEI come from the germline V gene. CDR3 length: 16 amino acids. V lost 8 bases, J lost 1 base, and 20 bases lay in between. The chain carries TRBV2 and TRBJ1-1, with D possibly being TRBD1 (6 bases). Sequenced material: CD4+ or CD8+ T cells sorted from blood, taken in a trial of the OX40 agonist ivuxolimab. The sequence came from an adult with an advanced solid tumor such as melanoma, head and neck, liver or kidney cancer. CDR3 bases: TGTGCCAGCGGAAGGGGGGTGGGAATGCGGAACACTGAAGCTTTCTTT. Translating gives CASGRGVGMRNTEAFF.